Following are 6 T cell receptor beta chains from one sample sequenced in a study of cytomegalovirus exposure and HLA in healthy donors. 60 Vbeta and 13 Jbeta primers were used in PCR. The data were produced by immunoSEQ multiplex PCR, yet TCRdb's version contains in-frame clones alone and is incomplete. This sample carries tens of thousands of clones, 73% of them seen once, and the ten largest clones take roughly 5.3%. Input material: PBMCs. The receptors were gathered from a man aged 45 to 65 in good health and CMV-seronegative.

This clone was detected only once. The rearrangement links TRBV2 to TRBJ1-1; D ambiguous. Germline V CDR1 and CDR2: SNHLY, FYNNEI. Trimming stripped 2 bases from V and 4 bases from J, with 11 bases between. This CDR3 has 14 residues. In DNA, the CDR3 is TGTGCCAGCAGTGAAAGGAGTTACATCACTGAAGCTTTCTTT. It translates to CASSERSYITEAFF.

The genes are TRBV5-6 and TRBJ2-5, with a possible D match to TRBD1 (6 bases). The CDR3 covers 15 residues. From germline, CDR1 is SGHDT and CDR2 YYEEEE. V gave up 2 bases and J gave up 4 bases, with 15 bases separating them. The CDR3: CASSFRGWGRETQYF. CDR3 DNA: TGTGCCAGCAGCTTTCGAGGGTGGGGGCGAGAGACCCAGTACTTC.

V usage is TRBV30 and J usage is TRBJ2-7, with 9 nucleotides matching TRBD2. The germline V gene encodes CDR1 GTSNPN and CDR2 SVGIG (reference sequence). There are 13 residues in the CDR3. V lost 2 bases and J lost 6; bases outside the gene matches: 5. The CDR3 sequence: CAWSRGGASEQYF. The DNA for the CDR3 is TGTGCCTGGAGTCGCGGGGGGGCGAGCGAGCAGTACTTC.

This chain connects TRBV19 to TRBJ1-2, with D maybe TRBD1 (6 bases). Germline V gives CDR1 LNHDA, CDR2 SQIVND (reference sequence). The CDR3 spans 14 residues. The germline V and J ends were trimmed by 3 bases and 4 bases, with 12 bases remaining between them. The CDR3 DNA reads TGTGCCAGTAGTATTACGGACAGTATCTATGGCTACACCTTC. It codes for CASSITDSIYGYTF.

In its sample, this clone was seen a few times. The chain is built from TRBV19 and TRBJ1-3; D is unresolved. Trimming left V 0 bases short and J 0 bases short, with 9 bases between. The CDR3 length is 16 residues. Germline loops: CDR1 LNHDA, CDR2 SQIVND (reference sequence). The CDR3: CASSIDHGASGNTIYF. In nucleotides, the CDR3 is TGTGCCAGTAGTATAGATCACGGTGCCTCTGGAAACACCATATATTTT.

The chain links TRBV9 to TRBJ2-2; D not certain. V lost 3 bases to trimming and J lost 0 bases, with 12 bases between them. The germline gives CDR1 SGDLS, CDR2 YYNGEE. The CDR3 totals 16 residues. In nucleotides, the CDR3 is TGTGCCAGCAGCGCCCGGGTCCGTTCGAACACCGGGGAGCTGTTTTTT. This sequence encodes CASSARVRSNTGELFF.